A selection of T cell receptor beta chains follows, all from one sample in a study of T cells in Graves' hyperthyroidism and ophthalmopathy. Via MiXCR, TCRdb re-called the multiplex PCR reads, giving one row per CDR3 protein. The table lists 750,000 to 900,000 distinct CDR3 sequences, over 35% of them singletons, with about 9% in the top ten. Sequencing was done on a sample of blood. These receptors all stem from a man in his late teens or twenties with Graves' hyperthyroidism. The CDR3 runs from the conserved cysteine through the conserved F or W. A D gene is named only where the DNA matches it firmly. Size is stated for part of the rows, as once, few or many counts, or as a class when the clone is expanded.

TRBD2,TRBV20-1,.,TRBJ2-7,TGCAGTGCTAGAGATCGGCTAGCGGGGTACTACGAGCAGTACTTC,CSARDRLAGYYEQYF
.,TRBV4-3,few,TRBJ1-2,TGCGCCAGCAGCCACAAGGGGCAGATAAACTATGGCTACACCTTC,CASSHKGQINYGYTF
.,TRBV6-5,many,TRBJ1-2,TGTGCCAGCAGGGCAACAGCTAACTATGGCTACACCTTC,CASRATANYGYTF
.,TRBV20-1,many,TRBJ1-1,TGCAGTTGGGACAATGGCATGAACACTGAAGCTTTCTTT,CSWDNGMNTEAFF
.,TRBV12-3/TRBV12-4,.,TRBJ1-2,TGTGCCAGCAGTTTACCTAGGGGTAACTATGGCTACACCTTC,CASSLPRGNYGYTF
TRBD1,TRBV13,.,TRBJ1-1,TGTGCCAGCAGCTTAGGGGAGGGGGCAGGAGTCACTGAAGCTTTCTTT,CASSLGEGAGVTEAFF
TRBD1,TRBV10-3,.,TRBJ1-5,TGTGCCAGCAGTTTGACAGGGGGCAATCAGCCCCGGCATTTT,CASSLTGGNQPRHF
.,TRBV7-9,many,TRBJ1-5,TGTGCCAGCAGCTCGGAGGGGTCTCAGCCCCAGCATTTT,CASSSEGSQPQHF
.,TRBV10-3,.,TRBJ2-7,TGTGCCATCAGTGCCCAGGGTGCCTACGAGCAGTACTTC,CAISAQGAYEQYF
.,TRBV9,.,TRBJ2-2,TGTGCCAGCAGTGTAGGGTCGCCCGGGGAGCTGTTTTTT,CASSVGSPGELFF
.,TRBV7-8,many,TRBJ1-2,TGTGCCAGCAGCCGACAGACGTCTAACTATGGCTACACCTTC,CASSRQTSNYGYTF
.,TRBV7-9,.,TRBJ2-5,TGTGCCAGCAGTTTCCAGGGTGGGTGGGAGACCCAGTACTTC,CASSFQGGWETQYF
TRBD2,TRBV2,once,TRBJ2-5,TGTGCCAGCAGTGAGGGAGGGACGAGGTACTTC,CASSEGGTRYF
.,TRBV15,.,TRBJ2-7,TGTGCCACCAGCAGTTCCCGGAGCTACGAGCTGTACTTC,CATSSSRSYELYF
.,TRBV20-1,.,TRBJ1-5,TGCAGTGCTAGAGATCTAAGGGAGGGGAGCAATCAGCCCCAGCATTTT,CSARDLREGSNQPQHF
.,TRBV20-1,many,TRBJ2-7,TGCAGTGCCGGGACTTCCTCCTACGAGCAGTACTTC,CSAGTSSYEQYF
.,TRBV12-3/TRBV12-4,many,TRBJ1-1,TGTGCCAGCAGTTCCCGCCCCGAAGCTTTCTTT,CASSSRPEAFF
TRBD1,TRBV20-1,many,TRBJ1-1,TGCAGCGCCCGGGACAGGGCGAACACTGAAGCTTTCTTT,CSARDRANTEAFF
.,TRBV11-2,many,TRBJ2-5,TGTGCCAGCAGCTTAGCAGGAGCCCAGTACTTC,CASSLAGAQYF
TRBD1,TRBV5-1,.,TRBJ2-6,TGCGCCAGCAGCCCACCACCCGGGACAGGGGTTAACTCTGGGGCCAACGTCCTGACTTTC,CASSPPPGTGVNSGANVLTF
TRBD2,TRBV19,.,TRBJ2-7,TGTGCCAGTAGTATGCAGGGAGGGAGCTCCTACGAGCAGTACTTC,CASSMQGGSSYEQYF
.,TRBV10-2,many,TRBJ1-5,TGCGCCAGCAGTGATATTGAGCCAGCATATCAGCCCCAGCATTTT,CASSDIEPAYQPQHF
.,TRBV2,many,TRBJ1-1,TGTGCCACACGACAAGTGAACACTGAAGCTTTCTTT,CATRQVNTEAFF
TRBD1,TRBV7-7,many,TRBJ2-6,TGTGCTAGCAGCCCTATGACAGGGGCCGCGACCTCTGGGGCCAACGTCCTGACTTTC,CASSPMTGAATSGANVLTF
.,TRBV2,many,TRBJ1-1,TGTGCCAGCAGCCAAAGGGGGGGGAACACTGAAGCTTTCTTT,CASSQRGGNTEAFF
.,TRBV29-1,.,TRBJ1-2,TGCAGCGTTTCCGGGAGCCACACCTTC,CSVSGSHTF
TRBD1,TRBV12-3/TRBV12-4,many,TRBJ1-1,TGTGCCAGCTCGACAGGGAGCGTGAACACTGAAGCTTTCTTT,CASSTGSVNTEAFF
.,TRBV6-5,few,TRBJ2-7,TGTGCCACCAAGGGGGTGGGTTACGAGCAGTACTTC,CATKGVGYEQYF
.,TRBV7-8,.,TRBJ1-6,TGTGCCAGCAGCCCCGGGAACCTAAATTCACCCCTCCACTTT,CASSPGNLNSPLHF
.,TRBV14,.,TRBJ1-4,TGTGCCAGCAGCCAGATTGGCAGGGAGAATGAAAAACTGTTTTTT,CASSQIGRENEKLFF
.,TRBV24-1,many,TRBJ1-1,TGTGCCACCAGTGATTCAGGGGCCGTTGAAGCTTTCTTT,CATSDSGAVEAFF
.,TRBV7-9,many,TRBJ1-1,TGTGCCAGCAGCCAAGGACCAAACACTGAAGCTTTCTTT,CASSQGPNTEAFF
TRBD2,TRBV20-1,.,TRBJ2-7,TGCAGTGCTAGTGAGCGGAGACTAGCGGGAGAGCAGTACTTC,CSASERRLAGEQYF
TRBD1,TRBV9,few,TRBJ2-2,TGTGCCAGCAGCGTAGAGGGGACAGCGATACCTAAGACCGGGGAGCTGTTTTTT,CASSVEGTAIPKTGELFF
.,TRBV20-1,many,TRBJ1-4,TGCAGTGCTAGAAGGCCGGACGAAAAACTGTTTTTT,CSARRPDEKLFF
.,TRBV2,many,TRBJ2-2,TGTGCCAGCCTCCTACCTACCACCGGGGAGCTGTTTTTT,CASLLPTTGELFF
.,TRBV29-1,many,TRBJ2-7,TGCAGCGTGGATACAGGGCAGGGCGGCTACGAGCAGTACTTC,CSVDTGQGGYEQYF
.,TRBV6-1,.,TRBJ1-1,TGTGCCAGCAGTTCCTGGGTTCTCGACGGGGACACTGAAGCTTTCTTT,CASSSWVLDGDTEAFF
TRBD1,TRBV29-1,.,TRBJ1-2,TGCAGCGCCGGCCCCGGACAGGGACGGTACTATGGCTACACCTTC,CSAGPGQGRYYGYTF
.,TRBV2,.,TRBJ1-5,TGTGCCAGCAGCCCCCAGGTCCTGATTGCCCGGGGCAATCAGCCCCAGCATTTT,CASSPQVLIARGNQPQHF
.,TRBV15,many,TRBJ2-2,TGTGCCACCCGTGACCCGGCCGGGGAGCTGTTTTTT,CATRDPAGELFF
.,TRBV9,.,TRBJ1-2,TGTGCCAGCGCCTACTCGCAGGGTACCTATGGCTACACCTTC,CASAYSQGTYGYTF
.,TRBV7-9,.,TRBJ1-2,TGTGCCAGCAGCACCGAGGGGGTGGGAGGCTACACCTTC,CASSTEGVGGYTF
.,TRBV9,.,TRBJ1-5,TGTGCCAGCAGCGCTGAGGCTAGCCCCCATCAGCCCCAGCATTTT,CASSAEASPHQPQHF
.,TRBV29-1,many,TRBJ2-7,TGCAGCGTTGAAGGGACAGGGAGCGGGGACTACGAGCAGTACTTC,CSVEGTGSGDYEQYF
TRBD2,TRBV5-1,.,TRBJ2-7,TGCGCCAGCAGCGAATTTAGCGGGGCGTCCTACGAGCAGTACTTC,CASSEFSGASYEQYF
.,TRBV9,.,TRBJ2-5,TGTGCCAGCAGCGGGGGAGGGGGCGACGCAGAGACCCAGTACTTC,CASSGGGGDAETQYF
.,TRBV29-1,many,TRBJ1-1,TGCAGCGTTGGGTTGAACACTGAAGCTTTCTTT,CSVGLNTEAFF
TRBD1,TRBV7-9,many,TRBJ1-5,TGTGCCAGCAGCCCCACAGGGGCGGTTCAGCCCCAGCATTTT,CASSPTGAVQPQHF
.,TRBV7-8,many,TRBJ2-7,TGTGCCAGCAGCCCTCCCCCAGGCGAGCAGTACTTC,CASSPPPGEQYF